This T cell receptor (beta chain) was identified in a study of T cell responses to AZD1222 COVID-19 vaccine. Study-wide background: Second-dose schedules of about 4 or about 12 weeks were combined.

As concerns this clone: Its target is unknown.

Profiled with immunoSEQ multiplex PCR; TCRdb holds only in-frame clones, not every one. Altogether under 150,000 clones are present, 75% to 90% being singletons, with the ten largest covering 2.4%. The ends were cut back, 3 bases at V and 3 bases at J, with 11 bases in the middle. The CDR3 extends over 14 amino acids. Germline V gene lookup returns CDR1 MDHEN and CDR2 SYDVKM. Study-wide findings and caveats: Repertoires in all cases were sampled only once the peak T cell response had passed. Most donors were white British, females outnumbered males, and clonal diversity was possibly underestimated.

The source of this sequence is an adult in good health. The source was peripheral blood, collected on day 0 of AZD1222 vaccination. The chain joins TRBV28 to TRBJ1-1; perhaps TRBD1 as D (6 bases). This chain's CDR3 is CASSLGRGYTEAFF. The CDR3 DNA reads TGTGCCAGCAGTTTGGGCAGGGGATACACTGAAGCTTTCTTT.